The 2 T cell receptor beta chains presented below share a single source sample, sequenced in a study of cytomegalovirus exposure and HLA in healthy donors. The PCR made use of 60 Vbeta and 13 Jbeta primers. The data were produced by immunoSEQ multiplex PCR, yet TCRdb's version contains in-frame clones alone and is incomplete. The data hold fewer than 250,000 clones, with more than 60% observed a single time. Sequenced input: PBMCs. Receptors originate from a woman aged 25 to 39 in good health and CMV-seronegative.

The chain is built from TRBV19 and TRBJ1-4; TRBD1 matches at 7 bases. From germline, CDR1 is LNHDA and CDR2 SQIVND (reference sequence). J was trimmed by 7 bases and V by 8 bases; bases with no gene match: 13. The CDR3 is made up of 15 amino acids. The CDR3 protein is CASQSNGAGGEKLFF. CDR3 bases: TGTGCCAGTCAAAGTAACGGGGCAGGGGGTGAAAAACTGTTTTTT.

CDR3 amino acids: CAWGTDYEQYF. The CDR3 nucleotides read TGTGCCTGGGGGACAGACTACGAGCAGTACTTC. This rearrangement joins TRBV30 to TRBJ2-7, with TRBD1 matching over 7 bases. Germline loops: CDR1 GTSNPN, CDR2 SVGIG (reference sequence). CDR3 size: 11 residues. V dropped 5 bases and J dropped 3; count of bases not matched to a gene: 1.